A single sample is the source of the 10 T cell receptor beta chains below, sequenced in a study of T cells in Graves' hyperthyroidism and ophthalmopathy. The TCR beta CDR3 regions underwent amplification using RNA transcripts as the source. HTBI primers were the set used in a first-round RT-PCR of the TCR CDR3. Via MiXCR, TCRdb re-called the multiplex PCR reads, giving one row per CDR3 protein. The data hold 340,000 or so distinct CDR3 sequences, with roughly 20% observed a single time. Sequenced sample: blood. The receptors derive from a woman aged 45-59 years with Graves' hyperthyroidism.

This clonotype was picked up many times. This rearrangement joins TRBV11-2 to TRBJ2-3; no reliable D call. Per the germline V gene, CDR1 is SGHAT and CDR2 is FQNNGV. This CDR3 comprises 15 residues. With 1 base removed from V and 2 bases from J, the gap between germline ends came to 10 bases. The CDR3 loop is CASSLGPELTDTQYF. The DNA for the CDR3 is TGTGCCAGCAGCTTAGGTCCGGAGCTCACAGATACGCAGTATTTT.

The genes are TRBV18 and TRBJ1-5; the D is unclear. Germline CDR1 is KGHSH and CDR2 is LQKENI. The CDR3 spans 14 residues. The ends were cut back, 2 bases at V and 2 bases at J, with 7 bases in the middle. In DNA, the CDR3 is TGTGCCAGCTCACCAGTCGGGGGCAATCAGCCCCAGCATTTT. This encodes CASSPVGGNQPQHF.

This clonotype has just a few counts. V usage is TRBV5-1 and J usage is TRBJ2-3; unclear D gene. The CDR3 contains 13 residues. Trimming cost V 3 bases and J 4 bases, with 9 bases left between them. Germline V lookup: CDR1 SGHRS, CDR2 YFSETQ. CDR3 in amino acids: CASSSLEPDTQYF. In nucleotides, the CDR3 is TGCGCCAGCAGCTCTCTCGAGCCAGATACGCAGTATTTT.

CDR3 sequence reads: CASTGHGFGYTF. The CDR3 DNA is TGTGCCAGTACCGGGCATGGTTTTGGCTACACCTTC. The chain joins TRBV19 to TRBJ1-2; D call uncertain. V gave up 7 bases and J gave up 7 bases, with 13 bases separating them. CDR1 and CDR2 (germline): LNHDA, SQIVND (reference sequence). This CDR3 spans 12 amino acids. Using reference TRBV19 and TRBJ1-2 for the parts outside the CDR3, the full variable domain is DGGITQSPKYLFRKEGQNVTLSCEQNLNHDAMYWYRQDPGQGLRLIYYSQIVNDFQKGDIAEGYSVSREKKESFPLTVTSAQKNPTAFYLCASTGHGFGYTFGSGTRLTVV.

This clonotype was picked up many times. This chain links TRBV11-2 with TRBJ2-3; unclear D gene. CDR1 is SGHAT, CDR2 FQNNGV, per germline. V dropped 2 bases and J dropped 7 bases, with 13 bases sitting between them. CDR3 length: 14 residues. This CDR3 is CASSLSHTHNTQYF. Written as DNA, the CDR3 is TGTGCCAGCAGCTTATCCCACACTCACAATACGCAGTATTTT.

The chain couples TRBV7-9 to TRBJ2-5, with TRBD1 matching 7 bases. With V trimmed by 5 bases and J by 5 bases, 11 bases remained unmatched. Germline-derived CDR1 and CDR2 are SEHNR and FQNEAQ (reference sequence). This CDR3 has 15 residues. CDR3 protein: CASSPRQGAGETQYF. In nucleotides, the CDR3 is TGTGCCAGCAGCCCACGACAGGGCGCAGGGGAGACCCAGTACTTC.

The chain employs TRBV6-1 and TRBJ1-2, with 9 nucleotides matching TRBD1. Unmatched junction bases numbered 9, after V lost 8 bases and J lost 8 bases. The CDR3 runs 13 residues. Germline V gene lookup returns CDR1 MNHNS and CDR2 SASEGT. This chain's CDR3 is CASHGDRGYGYTF. CDR3 DNA sequence: TGTGCCAGCCACGGAGACAGGGGGTACGGCTACACCTTC.

Ten or more counts support this clonotype. V and J are TRBV5-1 and TRBJ2-3; 8 bases align to TRBD1. The CDR3 runs 14 residues. J lost 6 bases, V lost 0 bases, and 3 bases had no gene match. Germline CDR1 is SGHRS and CDR2 is YFSETQ. The CDR3 protein is CASSLEQGVDTQYF. CDR3 bases: TGCGCCAGCAGCTTGGAACAGGGGGTGGATACGCAGTATTTT.

A few counts support this clonotype. This chain connects TRBV11-2 to TRBJ2-1; no reliable D call. The germline gives CDR1 SGHAT, CDR2 FQNNGV. V lost 4 bases to trimming and J lost 6 bases, with 13 bases between them. The CDR3 covers 14 residues. CDR3 protein: CASSSARRSNEQFF. For the CDR3, the DNA is TGTGCCAGCAGCTCGGCCCGGAGAAGCAATGAGCAGTTCTTC.

This clonotype was found many times. V is TRBV3-1 and J is TRBJ1-1; D is ambiguous. Trimming shortened V by 4 bases and J by 1 base, and 16 bases separated the two germline ends. This CDR3 has 16 residues. From germline, CDR1 is LGHDT and CDR2 YNNKEL (reference sequence). CDR3: CASSLSPTAPNTEAFF. The DNA for the CDR3 is TGTGCCAGCAGCCTTTCTCCCACAGCCCCGAACACTGAAGCTTTCTTT. The full variable domain, rest sourced from reference TRBV3-1 and TRBJ1-1, is DTAVSQTPKYLVTQMGNDKSIKCEQNLGHDTMYWYKQDSKKFLKIMFSYNNKELIINETVPNRFSPKSPDKAHLNLHINSLELGDSAVYFCASSLSPTAPNTEAFFGQGTRLTVV.